This T cell receptor (beta chain) was identified during a study of blood T cell repertoires in COVID-19. In the study overall: The samples span acute and convalescent COVID-19 from the United States, Italy and Spain. In each case, the material was cDNA or gDNA derived from T cells, B-cell-depleted T cells, or PBMCs.

Followed longitudinally, the Seattle patients had been enrolled during active infection. Authors' methods: Reference gene primer amplification in the assay estimated nucleated cell counts. Only in-frame clones appear in the TCRdb table, and some are missing; sequencing was by immunoSEQ multiplex PCR. That table furnishes V, J and clone size, whereas the DNA furnished D and trimming. The sample has 150,000 to 200,000 clones, approximately 87% seen once. The sequencing input was peripheral blood. The receptor comes from a woman aged 55-70 years with COVID-19, enrolled during active disease.

CDR3 in DNA: TGTGCCAGCTCACACCGGGTTGGCTCCTACGAGCAGTACTTC. Its translation: CASSHRVGSYEQYF. J is TRBJ2-7 and V is TRBV18, with no clear D. The CDR3 loop spans 14 amino acids. Germline values: CDR1 KGHSH, CDR2 LQKENI. Deletions cut 4 bases from V and 0 bases from J, with 10 bases between.